This T cell receptor (beta chain) comes out of a study of early T cells in non-severe SARS-CoV-2 infection. Study results and caveats: The matching step, a VDJdb search, favored anti-spike CD8 responses and missed private and CD4 specificities.

In the library, individual cDNA molecules carried attached unique molecular identifiers. TCRdb processed the 5' RACE reads anew with MiXCR; each CDR3 protein has one entry. The sample records approximately 70,000 distinct CDR3 sequences, less than 15% being singletons. Trimming stripped 3 bases from V and 0 bases from J, with 8 bases between. This CDR3 region has 14 residues. There are a few counts of this clonotype. Its antigen is currently unknown. Sequenced here: whole blood, sampled at baseline. The TCR comes from an adult who was a healthcare worker with PCR-confirmed SARS-CoV-2 infection or an uninfected control (not recorded which). The donor label of this sample is uncertain. The chain joins TRBV12-3 or TRBV12-4 to TRBJ1-1; D gene unclear. The CDR3 loop is CASSFGQLNTEAFF. In DNA, the CDR3 is TGTGCCAGCAGTTTCGGGCAGCTGAACACTGAAGCTTTCTTT.